The clone carrying this T cell receptor (beta chain) was counted a few times. V lost 6 bases and J lost 1, with 12 bases in between. The CDR3 has 14 amino acids. Per germline, CDR1 MGHRA and CDR2 YSYEKL. The data were obtained in a study of T cell repertoires in cytomegalovirus infection. Using its own MiXCR run on the reads, TCRdb lists one record per CDR3 protein. The repertoire holds a few hundred thousand distinct CDR3 sequences, with 15% to 20% as singletons. This TCR was sampled from a human donor in good health (CMV status not recorded). Some clones in this sample may be carry-over from other donors' samples. The specimen sequenced was CD8+ T cells from PBMCs. The chain couples TRBV4-1 to TRBJ1-1, with D possibly being TRBD1 (6 bases). The CDR3: CASRDDRWNTEAFF. The DNA for the CDR3 is TGCGCCAGCAGGGACGACAGGTGGAACACTGAAGCTTTCTTT.